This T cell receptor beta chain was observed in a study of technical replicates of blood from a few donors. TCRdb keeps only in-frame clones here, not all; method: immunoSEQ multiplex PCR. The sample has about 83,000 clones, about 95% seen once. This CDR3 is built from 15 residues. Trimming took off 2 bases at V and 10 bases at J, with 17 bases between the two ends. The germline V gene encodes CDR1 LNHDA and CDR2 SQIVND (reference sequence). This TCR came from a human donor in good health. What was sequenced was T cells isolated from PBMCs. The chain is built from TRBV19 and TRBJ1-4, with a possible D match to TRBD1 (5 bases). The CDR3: CASSIQMDTSGKLFF. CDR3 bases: TGTGCCAGTAGTATACAAATGGACACGTCAGGAAAACTGTTTTTT. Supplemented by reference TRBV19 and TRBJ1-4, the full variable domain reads DGGITQSPKYLFRKEGQNVTLSCEQNLNHDAMYWYRQDPGQGLRLIYYSQIVNDFQKGDIAEGYSVSREKKESFPLTVTSAQKNPTAFYLCASSIQMDTSGKLFFGSGTQLSVL.